A single sample is the source of the 14 T cell receptor beta chains below, sequenced in a study of T cell responses to AZD1222 COVID-19 vaccine. Clones were read by immunoSEQ multiplex PCR, and TCRdb kept only the in-frame ones, dropping some. This table holds about 110,000 clones, approximately 92% found once. Specimen: peripheral blood, collected on day 0 of AZD1222 vaccination. Receptors originate from an adult in good health.

This clone was observed a handful of times. The V call is TRBV10-2, the J call TRBJ1-1; 9 bases agree with TRBD1. The V and J ends lost 6 bases and 1 base, in that order; junction bases with no gene match: 3. Looked up from germline, CDR1 is WSHSY and CDR2 is SAAADI. The CDR3 extends over 14 amino acids. The CDR3 is CASRDRGRNTEAFF. Here the CDR3 DNA reads TGCGCCAGCAGGGACAGGGGACGGAACACTGAAGCTTTCTTT.

The V and J genes are TRBV29-1 and TRBJ2-7; D uncertain. The CDR3 is 12 residues long. Germline-derived CDR1 and CDR2 are SQVTM and ANQGSEA. V lost 5 bases and J 0 bases, leaving 8 bases between the germline ends. CDR3 sequence (DNA): TGCAGCGTTAGCCTAACCTCCTACGAGCAGTACTTC. This encodes CSVSLTSYEQYF.

The J gene is TRBJ2-3, the V gene TRBV7-2; possibly TRBD2 for D (7 bases). The CDR3 has 16 residues. V lost 3 bases, J lost 4 bases, and 17 bases lay in between. Germline CDR1 and CDR2: SGHTA and FQGNSA. In nucleotides, the CDR3 is TGTGCCAGCAGCTTTAAGAGGGGGAGGGTTGCAGATACGCAGTATTTT. As protein: CASSFKRGRVADTQYF.

This CDR3 is CASSQRTGTNYGYTF. CDR3 bases: TGTGCCAGCTCACAGCGGACAGGGACTAACTATGGCTACACCTTC. This rearrangement joins TRBV18 to TRBJ1-2; TRBD1 aligns across 8 bases. Losses at the gene ends were 4 bases for V and 0 bases for J; bases not matched to a gene: 4. The CDR3 loop spans 15 amino acids. Germline V lookup: CDR1 KGHSH, CDR2 LQKENI.

This chain joins TRBV9 and TRBJ1-5; unclear D gene. Germline CDR1 reads SGDLS; CDR2 reads YYNGEE. With 6 bases removed from V and 6 bases from J, the gap between germline ends came to 13 bases. This CDR3 contains 13 residues. CDR3 region: CASTAGISQPQHF. CDR3 coding DNA: TGTGCCAGCACCGCAGGCATCTCTCAGCCCCAGCATTTT.

Comment on this clone: Other DNA sequences in the same sample also yield this CDR3. The chain links TRBV11-2 to TRBJ1-2; D is uncertain. CDR1 and CDR2 (germline): SGHAT, FQNNGV. The CDR3 contains 13 residues. V gave up 3 bases and J gave up 2 bases, with 7 bases separating them. In nucleotides, the CDR3 is TGTGCCAGCAGCTTGGACCGAAACTATGGCTACACCTTC. Translation gives CASSLDRNYGYTF. The full variable domain, completed using reference TRBV11-2 and TRBJ1-2, is EAGVAQSPRYKIIEKRQSVAFWCNPISGHATLYWYQQILGQGPKLLIQFQNNGVVDDSQLPKDRFSAERLKGVDSTLKIQPAKLEDSAVYLCASSLDRNYGYTFGSGTRLTVV.

This clone was seen once. This chain joins TRBV6-2 or TRBV6-3 and TRBJ2-7, with TRBD1 matching 11 bases. Germline-derived CDR1 and CDR2 are MNHEY and SVGEGT. The CDR3 has 14 residues. The V and J ends lost 4 bases and 3 bases, in that order; junction bases with no gene match: 2. CDR3 region: CASSSDRGLYEQYF. For the CDR3, the DNA is TGTGCCAGCAGTTCGGACAGGGGGCTCTACGAGCAGTACTTC.

This chain uses TRBV5-8 with TRBJ2-3; D uncertain. Trimming removed 5 bases at V and 2 bases at J, with 9 bases between. Germline CDR1 SGHTS, CDR2 YDEGEE. The CDR3 has 13 residues. DNA of the CDR3: TGTGCCAGCAGGGCAGGAAACACAGATACGCAGTATTTT. This translates into CASRAGNTDTQYF.

The V call is TRBV9, the J call TRBJ2-3; D possibly corresponds to TRBD2 (5 bases). V was pared by 0 bases and J by 0 bases, with 11 bases between. This CDR3 has 16 residues. CDR1 and CDR2 from the germline V gene are SGDLS and YYNGEE. The chain's CDR3 is CASSVGTSHSTDTQYF. In DNA form, the CDR3 reads TGTGCCAGCAGCGTAGGGACTTCCCATAGCACAGATACGCAGTATTTT. Filled out from reference TRBV9 and TRBJ2-3, the complete variable domain reads DSGVTQTPKHLITATGQRVTLRCSPRSGDLSVYWYQQSLDQGLQFLIQYYNGEERAKGNILERFSAQQFPDLHSELNLSSLELGDSALYFCASSVGTSHSTDTQYFGPGTRLTVL.

The rearrangement uses TRBV6-2 or TRBV6-3 and TRBJ1-1; D is perhaps TRBD1 (5 bases). The V gene's germline CDR1 is MNHEY and CDR2 SVGEGT. The CDR3 is made up of 13 amino acids. V lost 6 bases to trimming and J lost 7 bases, with 15 bases between them. This CDR3 is CASSRAGLGEAFF. The CDR3 DNA reads TGTGCCAGCAGCCGGGCAGGGTTGGGTGAAGCTTTCTTT.

The V gene is TRBV6-5, the J gene TRBJ2-7; tentatively, D is TRBD2 (7 bases). There are 14 residues in the CDR3. The V gene's germline CDR1 is MNHEY and CDR2 SVGAGI. V dropped 7 bases and J dropped 4 bases, with 17 bases sitting between them. DNA for the CDR3: TGTGCCAGCACCATAGGGGGGGGGAAATACGAGCAGTACTTC. This encodes CASTIGGGKYEQYF.

The gene calls are TRBV7-8 and TRBJ1-2; 10 bases are shared with TRBD1. The CDR3 sequence is 17 residues long. The germline gives CDR1 SGHVS, CDR2 FQNEAQ. V was clipped by 0 bases and J by 8 bases; unmatched bases: 12. The CDR3 nucleotides read TGTGCCAGCAGCTTAGCTTCAGCAGCGGGACAGGGGAGCGGCTACACCTTC. It yields the protein CASSLASAAGQGSGYTF.

This chain uses TRBV7-9 with TRBJ1-1, with 11 bases fitting TRBD1. Trimming took 8 bases from V and 0 from J; bases not matched to a gene: 2. CDR1 and CDR2 from the germline V gene are SEHNR and FQNEAQ (reference sequence). The CDR3 spans 14 residues. The CDR3 bases are TGTGCCAGCTCGGGACAGGGGGTGAACACTGAAGCTTTCTTT. It specifies CASSGQGVNTEAFF.

J is TRBJ2-7 and V is TRBV5-6; the match to TRBD2 covers 12 bases. CDR1 and CDR2 from the germline V gene are SGHDT and YYEEEE. The CDR3 runs to 15 residues. The J segment lost 2 bases and the V segment lost 4 bases, leaving 4 bases of the junction unmatched. DNA for the CDR3: TGTGCCAGCAGCCGTCTAGCGGGAGGGCCCTACGAGCAGTACTTC. This gives the protein CASSRLAGGPYEQYF.